The 10 T cell receptor beta chains below all came from one sample that was sequenced in a study of blood T cell repertoires in COVID-19. TCRdb keeps only in-frame clones here, not all; method: immunoSEQ multiplex PCR. The sample gives about 250,000 clones, approximately 84% of which show up once; around 15% is in the top ten. Sequences were obtained from PBMCs or T cells enriched from blood (not recorded which). These receptors were collected from a man aged 18 to 35 who had recovered from COVID-19.

This clone was seen only once. This sequence joins TRBV4-1 and TRBJ1-1; no clear D. The CDR3 is 15 amino acids. The V and J ends lost 0 bases and 1 base respectively, with 9 bases between them. The germline CDR1 and CDR2 sequences are MGHRA and YSYEKL. CDR3 bases: TGCGCCAGCAGCCAAGATAGACACCCGAACACTGAAGCTTTCTTT. This translates into CASSQDRHPNTEAFF.

The chain uses TRBV7-8 and TRBJ2-5; TRBD2 might be the D (6 bases). The CDR3 runs to 14 residues. Between the trimmed V and J ends, which lost 6 bases and 5 bases, there was a span of 16 bases. Germline CDR1 reads SGHVS; CDR2 reads FQNEAQ. The DNA for the CDR3 is TGTGCCAGCAGTCTGGGACTCATTGGGGAGACCCAGTACTTC. Encoded protein: CASSLGLIGETQYF.

The chain couples TRBV19 to TRBJ1-1, with TRBD1 as a possible D gene (6 bases). The ends were cut back, 3 bases at V and 1 base at J, with 15 bases in the middle. Germline CDR1 LNHDA, CDR2 SQIVND (reference sequence). The CDR3 extends over 16 amino acids. The CDR3 region is CASSIAWDTANTEAFF. CDR3 DNA: TGTGCCAGTAGTATCGCTTGGGACACGGCGAACACTGAAGCTTTCTTT.

The chain has TRBV9 and TRBJ2-7; 10 bases align to TRBD2. Germline V gene lookup returns CDR1 SGDLS and CDR2 YYNGEE. V gave up 4 bases and J gave up 4 bases; unmatched junction bases: 5. This CDR3 has 14 residues. The DNA for the CDR3 is TGTGCCAGCAGCTCGTCTAGCGGGAGTTACGAGCAGTACTTC. Translation gives CASSSSSGSYEQYF.

This sequence joins TRBV9 and TRBJ2-1, with 9 bases fitting TRBD2. J lost 6 bases, V lost 2 bases, and 6 bases had no gene match. This CDR3 region has 15 residues. Germline-derived CDR1 and CDR2 are SGDLS and YYNGEE. Here the CDR3 DNA reads TGTGCCAGCAGCGTGTGGCGGGAGGGCCCCAATGAGCAGTTCTTC. Encoded protein: CASSVWREGPNEQFF.

The rearrangement uses TRBV10-3 and TRBJ1-6; no clear D. V lost 4 bases, J lost 0 bases, and 10 bases lay in between. Germline-derived CDR1 and CDR2 are ENHRY and SYGVKD. The CDR3 consists of 16 residues. The DNA for the CDR3 is TGTGCCATCAGTGCAGTTGGGAGCTCCTATAATTCACCCCTCCACTTT. Protein sequence: CAISAVGSSYNSPLHF.

This rearrangement joins TRBV5-1 to TRBJ2-7, with TRBD2 matching 7 bases. J gave up 0 bases and V 0 bases, and 3 bases lay outside the gene matches. Germline CDR1 SGHRS, CDR2 YFSETQ. This CDR3 comprises 15 residues. The DNA of the CDR3 is TGCGCCAGCAGCTTGGGGCTAGCGGTCTCCTACGAGCAGTACTTC. It encodes CASSLGLAVSYEQYF.

This clone was counted a few times. V is TRBV27 and J is TRBJ1-5; a weak D match, TRBD1 (5 bases). Germline V gives CDR1 MNHEY, CDR2 SMNVEV (reference sequence). The CDR3 loop spans 14 amino acids. V lost 5 bases and J 3 bases, leaving 11 bases between the germline ends. The CDR3 region is CASSERGYNQPQHF. CDR3 nucleotides: TGTGCCAGCAGTGAACGGGGGTACAATCAGCCCCAGCATTTT.

The rearrangement links TRBV12-3 or TRBV12-4 to TRBJ2-5; weak D call: TRBD2 (5 bases). The CDR3 loop spans 13 amino acids. Trimming cost V 6 bases and J 4 bases, with 12 bases left between them. For the CDR3, the DNA is TGTGCCAGCAGACCCCTAGGAGGAGAGACCCAGTACTTC. Translating gives CASRPLGGETQYF.

This rearrangement joins TRBV24-1 to TRBJ1-5; D remains unclear. V was shortened by 12 bases and J by 0 bases, with 17 bases between the two germline ends. CDR3 length: 15 residues. Per the germline V gene, CDR1 is KGHDR and CDR2 is SFDVKD. The CDR3 DNA follows: TGTGCCCCTCAGGTTGGGAGCCATAGCAATCAGCCCCAGCATTTT. Protein sequence: CAPQVGSHSNQPQHF.